This T cell receptor beta chain was captured by sequencing in a study of OX40 agonist ivuxolimab in advanced cancers. Study context: The study enrolled dose-escalation patients with hepatocellular carcinoma, melanoma, renal cell or head and neck cancer. Anti-PD-1, anti-PD-L1 or anti-CTLA-4 therapy given earlier was allowed, and around 40% had some.

Overall study results and limits: At 0.1 to 3.0 mg/kg, CD4+ and CD8+ blood T cells expanded clonally by week 6.

To note about this clone: As yet, its antigen is unknown.

TCRdb's table, derived via immunoSEQ multiplex PCR, lists solely in-frame clones and lacks some. Here the sample spans tens of thousands of clones, about 90% being singletons. This CDR3 has 14 residues. V was trimmed by 5 bases and J by 2 bases, leaving 11 bases between them. The germline CDR1 and CDR2 sequences are MNHEY and SMNVEV (reference sequence). Peripheral blood came from all dose cohorts at three timepoints. This chain links TRBV27 with TRBJ2-3; no clear D gene. The receptor was isolated from an adult with an advanced solid tumor such as melanoma, head and neck, liver or kidney cancer. Here the sequenced sample was CD4+ or CD8+ T cells sorted from blood, taken in a trial of the OX40 agonist ivuxolimab. The CDR3 DNA follows: TGTGCCAGCAGTACAGCATACCACACAGATACGCAGTATTTT. This translates into CASSTAYHTDTQYF.